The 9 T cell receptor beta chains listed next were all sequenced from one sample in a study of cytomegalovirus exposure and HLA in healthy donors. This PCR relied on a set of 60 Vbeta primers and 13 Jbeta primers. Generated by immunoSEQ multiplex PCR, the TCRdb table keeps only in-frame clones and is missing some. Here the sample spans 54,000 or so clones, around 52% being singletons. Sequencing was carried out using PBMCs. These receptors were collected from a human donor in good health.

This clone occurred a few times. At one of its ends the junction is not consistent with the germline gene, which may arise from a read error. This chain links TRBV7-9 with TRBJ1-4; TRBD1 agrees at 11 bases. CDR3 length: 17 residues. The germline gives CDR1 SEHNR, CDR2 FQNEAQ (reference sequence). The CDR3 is CSSSHGQGARMGEKLFF. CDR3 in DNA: TGTTCCAGCAGCCATGGACAGGGGGCCAGAATGGGTGAAAAACTGTTTTTT.

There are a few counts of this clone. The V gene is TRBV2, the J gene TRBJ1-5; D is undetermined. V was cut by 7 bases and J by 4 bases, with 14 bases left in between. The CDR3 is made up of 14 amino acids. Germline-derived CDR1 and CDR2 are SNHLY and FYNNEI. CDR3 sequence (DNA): TGTGCCAGCACCAAAAATTTCGGGAATCAGCCCCAGCATTTT. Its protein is CASTKNFGNQPQHF.

Here the CDR3 reads CASSLIRGRSSYEQYF. The CDR3, as DNA: TGTGCCAGCAGCTTAATCAGAGGGCGAAGCTCCTACGAGCAGTACTTC. The chain joins TRBV11-2 to TRBJ2-7; D may be TRBD2 (5 bases). Germline values: CDR1 SGHAT, CDR2 FQNNGV. This CDR3 spans 16 amino acids. Trimming took off 2 bases at V and 0 bases at J, with 14 bases between the two ends.

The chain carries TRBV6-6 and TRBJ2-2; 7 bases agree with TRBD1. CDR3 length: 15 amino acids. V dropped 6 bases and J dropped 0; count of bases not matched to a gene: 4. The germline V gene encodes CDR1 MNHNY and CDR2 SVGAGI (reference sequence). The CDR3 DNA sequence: TGTGCCAGCAGCAAGACAGGGTCGAACACCGGGGAGCTGTTTTTT. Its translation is CASSKTGSNTGELFF.

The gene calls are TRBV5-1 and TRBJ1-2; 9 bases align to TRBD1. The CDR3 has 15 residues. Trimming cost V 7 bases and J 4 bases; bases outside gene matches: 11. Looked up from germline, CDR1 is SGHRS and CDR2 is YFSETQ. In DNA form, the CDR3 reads TGCGCCAGCCGCGAACTACAGGGGGCTGGCTATGGCTACACCTTC. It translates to CASRELQGAGYGYTF.

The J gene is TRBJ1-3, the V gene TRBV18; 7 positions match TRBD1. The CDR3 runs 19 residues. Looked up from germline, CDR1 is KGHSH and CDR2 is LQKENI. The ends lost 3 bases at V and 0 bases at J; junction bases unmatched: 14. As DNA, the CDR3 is TGTGCCAGCTCACCCCTTCGCGGGACAGTGTTTAACTCTGGAAACACCATATATTTT. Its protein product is CASSPLRGTVFNSGNTIYF.

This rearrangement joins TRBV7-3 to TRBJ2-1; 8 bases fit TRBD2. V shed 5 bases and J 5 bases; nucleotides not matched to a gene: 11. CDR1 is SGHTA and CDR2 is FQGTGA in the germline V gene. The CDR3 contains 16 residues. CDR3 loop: CASSAPGLDTHNEQFF. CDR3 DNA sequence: TGTGCCAGCAGCGCCCCGGGACTAGATACTCACAATGAGCAGTTCTTC.

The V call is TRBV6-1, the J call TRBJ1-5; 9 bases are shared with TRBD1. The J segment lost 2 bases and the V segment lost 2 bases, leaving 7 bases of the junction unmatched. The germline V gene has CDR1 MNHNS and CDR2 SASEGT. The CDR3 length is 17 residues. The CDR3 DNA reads TGTGCCAGCAGTGAAAAGGGACAGGGAATGGGCAATCAGCCCCAGCATTTT. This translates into CASSEKGQGMGNQPQHF.

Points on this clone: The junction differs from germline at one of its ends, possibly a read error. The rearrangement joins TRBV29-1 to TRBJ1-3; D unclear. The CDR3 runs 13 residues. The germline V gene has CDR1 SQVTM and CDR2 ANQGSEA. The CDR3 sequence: CSVEGVTGNIIYF. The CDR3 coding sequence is TGCAGCGTTGAAGGCGTGACGGGAAACATCATATATTTT.